The source of this T cell receptor (beta chain) is a study of shared clonotypes between healthy human individuals. The overall study: Used for every donor were three CD4 naive, three CD4 memory, two CD8 naive and one CD8 memory plate.

V lost 3 bases and J lost 3; bases outside the gene matches: 7. CDR3 length equals 16 residues. Germline-derived CDR1 and CDR2 are WSHSY and SAAADI. It was at deep level that the assay was run. Sequencing was performed with immunoSEQ multiplex PCR; in TCRdb, only in-frame clones are kept and a portion is missing. The table shows approximately 620,000 clones, with approximately 97% occurring only once. The source material was naive CD4+ T cells sorted from blood. Described subset: CD45RA+ positively selected. This receptor was taken from a young woman in good health. This chain uses TRBV10-2 with TRBJ2-5; 10 nucleotides agree with TRBD2. CDR3 DNA: TGCGCCAGCAGTGACGAGGGGACTAGCGAAGAAGAGACCCAGTACTTC. Translating it yields CASSDEGTSEEETQYF.